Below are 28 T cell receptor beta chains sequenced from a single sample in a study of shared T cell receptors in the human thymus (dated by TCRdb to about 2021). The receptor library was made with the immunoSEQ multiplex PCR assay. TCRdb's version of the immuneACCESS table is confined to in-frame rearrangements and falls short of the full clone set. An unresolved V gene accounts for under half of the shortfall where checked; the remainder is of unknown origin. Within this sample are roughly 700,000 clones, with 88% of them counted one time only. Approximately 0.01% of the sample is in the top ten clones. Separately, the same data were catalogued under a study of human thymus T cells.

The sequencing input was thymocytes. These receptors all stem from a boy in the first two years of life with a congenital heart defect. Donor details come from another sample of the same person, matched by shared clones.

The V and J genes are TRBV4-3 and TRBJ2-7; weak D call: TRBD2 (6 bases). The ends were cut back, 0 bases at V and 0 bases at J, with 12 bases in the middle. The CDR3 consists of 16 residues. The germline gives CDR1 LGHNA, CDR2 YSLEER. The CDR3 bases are TGCGCCAGCAGCCAAGAAGAGCGGAGGGTCTCCTACGAGCAGTACTTC. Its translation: CASSQEERRVSYEQYF.

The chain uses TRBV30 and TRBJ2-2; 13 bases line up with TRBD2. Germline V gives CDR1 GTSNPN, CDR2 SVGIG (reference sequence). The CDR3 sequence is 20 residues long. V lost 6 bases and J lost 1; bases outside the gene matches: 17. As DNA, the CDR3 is TGTGCCTGCAAACTAGCGGGAGGGGAACGTGGTCTTGGGAACACCGGGGAGCTGTTTTTT. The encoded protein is CACKLAGGERGLGNTGELFF.

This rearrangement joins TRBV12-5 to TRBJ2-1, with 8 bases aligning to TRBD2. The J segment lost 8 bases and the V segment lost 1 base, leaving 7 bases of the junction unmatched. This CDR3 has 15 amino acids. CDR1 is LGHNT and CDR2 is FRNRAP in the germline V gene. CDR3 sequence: CASGLDGRAQDEQFF. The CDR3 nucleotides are TGTGCTAGTGGTTTGGACGGGAGGGCCCAGGATGAGCAGTTCTTC. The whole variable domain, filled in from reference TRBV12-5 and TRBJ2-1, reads DARVTQTPRHKVTEMGQEVTMRCQPILGHNTVFWYRQTMMQGLELLAYFRNRAPLDDSGMPKDRFSAEMPDATLATLKIQPSEPRDSAVYFCASGLDGRAQDEQFFGPGTRLTVL.

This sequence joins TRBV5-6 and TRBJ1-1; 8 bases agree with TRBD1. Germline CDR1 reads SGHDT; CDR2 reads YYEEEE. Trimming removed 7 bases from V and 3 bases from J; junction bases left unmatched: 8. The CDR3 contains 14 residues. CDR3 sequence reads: CASRRGLGDTEAFF. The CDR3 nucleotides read TGTGCCAGCCGCAGGGGGCTGGGTGACACTGAAGCTTTCTTT.

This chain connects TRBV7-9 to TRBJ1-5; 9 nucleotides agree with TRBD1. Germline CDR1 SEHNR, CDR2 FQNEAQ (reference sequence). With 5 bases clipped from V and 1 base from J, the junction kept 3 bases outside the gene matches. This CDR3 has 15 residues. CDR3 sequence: CASSLGTGSNQPQHF. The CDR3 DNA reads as TGTGCCAGCAGCCTCGGGACAGGGAGCAATCAGCCCCAGCATTTT. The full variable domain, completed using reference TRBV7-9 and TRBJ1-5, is DTGVSQNPRHKITKRGQNVTFRCDPISEHNRLYWYRQTLGQGPEFLTYFQNEAQLEKSRLLSDRFSAERPKGSFSTLEIQRTEQGDSAMYLCASSLGTGSNQPQHFGDGTRLSIL.

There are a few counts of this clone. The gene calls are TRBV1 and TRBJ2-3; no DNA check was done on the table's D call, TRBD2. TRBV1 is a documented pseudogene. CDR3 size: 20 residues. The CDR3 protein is CTSSQEGGLAGEGATDTQYF. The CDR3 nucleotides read TGCACCAGCAGCCAAGAAGGGGGACTAGCGGGAGAGGGGGCCACAGATACGCAGTATTTT.

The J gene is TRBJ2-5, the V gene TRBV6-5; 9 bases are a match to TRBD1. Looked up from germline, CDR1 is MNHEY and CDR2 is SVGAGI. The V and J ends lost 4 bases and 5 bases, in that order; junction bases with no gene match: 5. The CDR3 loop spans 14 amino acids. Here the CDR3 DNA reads TGTGCCAGCAGTTCTTACGACAGGGGGGAGACCCAGTACTTC. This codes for CASSSYDRGETQYF.

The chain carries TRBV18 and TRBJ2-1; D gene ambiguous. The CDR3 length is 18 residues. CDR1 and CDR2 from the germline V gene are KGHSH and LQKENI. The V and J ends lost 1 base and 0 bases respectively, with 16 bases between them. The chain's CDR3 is CASSPRWPGARSYNEQFF. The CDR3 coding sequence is TGTGCCAGCTCACCACGGTGGCCAGGCGCTCGCTCCTACAATGAGCAGTTCTTC.

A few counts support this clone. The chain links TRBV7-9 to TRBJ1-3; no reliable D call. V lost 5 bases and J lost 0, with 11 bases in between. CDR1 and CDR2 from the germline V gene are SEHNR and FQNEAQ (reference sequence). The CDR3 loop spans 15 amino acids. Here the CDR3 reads CASSPRLNSGNTIYF. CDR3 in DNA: TGTGCCAGCAGCCCAAGACTCAACTCTGGAAACACCATATATTTT.

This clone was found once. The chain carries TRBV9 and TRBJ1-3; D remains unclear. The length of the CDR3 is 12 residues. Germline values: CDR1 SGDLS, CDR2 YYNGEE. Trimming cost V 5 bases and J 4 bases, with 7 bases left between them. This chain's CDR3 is CASRGDGNTIYF. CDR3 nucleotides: TGTGCCAGCAGGGGCGACGGAAACACCATATATTTT.

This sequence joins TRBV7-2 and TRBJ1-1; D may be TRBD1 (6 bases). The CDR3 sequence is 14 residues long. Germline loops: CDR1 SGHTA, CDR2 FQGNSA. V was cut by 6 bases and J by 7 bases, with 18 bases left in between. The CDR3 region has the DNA TGTGCCAGCAGGAGGGGACACCAAGGTAGTGAAGCTTTCTTT. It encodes CASRRGHQGSEAFF.

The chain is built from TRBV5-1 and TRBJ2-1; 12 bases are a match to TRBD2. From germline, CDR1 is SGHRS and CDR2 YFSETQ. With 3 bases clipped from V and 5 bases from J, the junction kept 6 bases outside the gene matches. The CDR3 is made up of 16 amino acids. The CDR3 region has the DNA TGCGCCAGCAGCTGGGTACTAGCGGGAGGTAACAATGAGCAGTTCTTC. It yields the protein CASSWVLAGGNNEQFF.

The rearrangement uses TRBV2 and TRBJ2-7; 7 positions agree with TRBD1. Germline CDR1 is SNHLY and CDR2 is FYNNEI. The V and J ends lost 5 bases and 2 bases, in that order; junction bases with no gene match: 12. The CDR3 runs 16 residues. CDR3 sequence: CASSSRPGQSTYEQYF. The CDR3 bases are TGTGCCAGCAGTTCACGCCCGGGACAGAGTACCTACGAGCAGTACTTC.

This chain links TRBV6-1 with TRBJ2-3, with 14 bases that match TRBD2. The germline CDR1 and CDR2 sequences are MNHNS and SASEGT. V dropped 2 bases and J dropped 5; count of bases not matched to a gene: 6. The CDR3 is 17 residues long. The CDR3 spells CASSERATSGRGDTQYF. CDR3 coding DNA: TGTGCCAGCAGTGAACGGGCGACTAGCGGGAGGGGAGATACGCAGTATTTT.

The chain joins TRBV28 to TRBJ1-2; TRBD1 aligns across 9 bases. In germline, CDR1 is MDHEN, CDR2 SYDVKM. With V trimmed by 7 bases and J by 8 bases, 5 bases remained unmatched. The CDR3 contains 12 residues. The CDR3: CASNRQGGGYTF. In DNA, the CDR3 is TGTGCCAGCAACCGACAGGGGGGCGGCTACACCTTC.

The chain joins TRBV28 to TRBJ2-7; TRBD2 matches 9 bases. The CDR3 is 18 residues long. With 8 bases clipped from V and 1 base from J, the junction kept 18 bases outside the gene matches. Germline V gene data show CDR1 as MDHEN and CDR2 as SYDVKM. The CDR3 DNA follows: TGTGCCAGCCGAACATCCGGGACTAGCCAGGACTCTTCCTACGAGCAGTACTTC. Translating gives CASRTSGTSQDSSYEQYF.

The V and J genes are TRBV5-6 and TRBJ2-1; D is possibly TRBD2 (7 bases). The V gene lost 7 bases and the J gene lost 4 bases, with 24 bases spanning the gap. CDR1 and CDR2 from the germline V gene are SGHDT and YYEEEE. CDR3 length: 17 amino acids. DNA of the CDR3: TGTGCCAGCTCACGGGGGGCTAGCCTTATCAGTTACAATGAGCAGTTCTTC. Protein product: CASSRGASLISYNEQFF. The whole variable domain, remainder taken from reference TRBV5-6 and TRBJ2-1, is DAGVTQSPTHLIKTRGQQVTLRCSPKSGHDTVSWYQQALGQGPQFIFQYYEEEERQRGNFPDRFSGHQFPNYSSELNVNALLLGDSALYLCASSRGASLISYNEQFFGPGTRLTVL.

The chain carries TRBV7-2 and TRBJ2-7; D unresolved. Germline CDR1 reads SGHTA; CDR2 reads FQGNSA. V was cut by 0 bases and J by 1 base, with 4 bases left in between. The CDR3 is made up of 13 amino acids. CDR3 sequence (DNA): TGTGCCAGCAGCTTAGCCACTTCCTACGAGCAGTACTTC. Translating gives CASSLATSYEQYF.

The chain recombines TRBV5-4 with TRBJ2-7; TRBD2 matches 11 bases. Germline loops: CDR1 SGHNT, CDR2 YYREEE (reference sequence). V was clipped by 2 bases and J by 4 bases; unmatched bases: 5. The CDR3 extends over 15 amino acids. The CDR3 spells CASSFSGRAKYEQYF. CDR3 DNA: TGTGCCAGCAGCTTTAGCGGGAGGGCCAAGTACGAGCAGTACTTC.

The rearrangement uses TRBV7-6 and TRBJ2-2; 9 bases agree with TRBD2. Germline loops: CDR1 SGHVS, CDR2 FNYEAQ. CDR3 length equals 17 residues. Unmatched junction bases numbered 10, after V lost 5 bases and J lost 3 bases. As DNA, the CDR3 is TGTGCCAGCAGCCTGGGCGGGGGGGAGAAGTACACCGGGGAGCTGTTTTTT. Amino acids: CASSLGGGEKYTGELFF.

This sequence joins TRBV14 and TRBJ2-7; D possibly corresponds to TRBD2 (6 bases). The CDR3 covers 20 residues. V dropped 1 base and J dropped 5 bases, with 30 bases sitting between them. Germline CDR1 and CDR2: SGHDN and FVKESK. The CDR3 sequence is CASSQAVGGFRTLGRDEQYF. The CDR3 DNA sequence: TGTGCCAGCAGCCAAGCGGTGGGGGGATTTAGGACGCTCGGACGAGACGAGCAGTACTTC.

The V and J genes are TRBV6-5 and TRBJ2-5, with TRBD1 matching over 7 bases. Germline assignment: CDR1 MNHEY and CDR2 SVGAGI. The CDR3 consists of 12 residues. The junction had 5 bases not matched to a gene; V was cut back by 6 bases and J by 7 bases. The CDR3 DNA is TGTGCCAGCAGCGTGGGACAGTCGACCCAGTACTTC. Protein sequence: CASSVGQSTQYF.

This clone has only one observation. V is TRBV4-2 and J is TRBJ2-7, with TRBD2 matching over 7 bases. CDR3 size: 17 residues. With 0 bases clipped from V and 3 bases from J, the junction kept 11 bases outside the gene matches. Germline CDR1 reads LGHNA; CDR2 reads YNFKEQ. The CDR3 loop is CASSQDNGAGRRYEQYF. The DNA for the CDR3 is TGTGCCAGCAGCCAAGATAACGGAGCGGGGAGGCGCTACGAGCAGTACTTC.

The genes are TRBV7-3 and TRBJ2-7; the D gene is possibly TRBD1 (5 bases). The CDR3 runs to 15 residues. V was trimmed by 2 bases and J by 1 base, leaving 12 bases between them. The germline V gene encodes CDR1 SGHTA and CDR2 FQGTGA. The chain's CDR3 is CASSLDRPPSYEQYF. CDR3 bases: TGTGCCAGCAGCTTAGACAGACCCCCATCCTACGAGCAGTACTTC.

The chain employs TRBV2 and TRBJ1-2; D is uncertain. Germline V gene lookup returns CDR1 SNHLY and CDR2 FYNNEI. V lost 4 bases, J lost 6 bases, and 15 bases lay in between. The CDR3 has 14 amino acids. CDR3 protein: CASSVPRPEDGYTF. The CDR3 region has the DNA TGTGCCAGCAGTGTTCCCAGACCGGAGGATGGCTACACCTTC.

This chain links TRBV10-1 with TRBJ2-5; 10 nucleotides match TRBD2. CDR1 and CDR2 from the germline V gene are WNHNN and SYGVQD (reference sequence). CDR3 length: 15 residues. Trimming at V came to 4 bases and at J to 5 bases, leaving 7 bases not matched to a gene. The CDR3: CASSVASGGPETQYF. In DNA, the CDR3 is TGCGCCAGCAGTGTGGCTAGCGGGGGTCCGGAGACCCAGTACTTC.

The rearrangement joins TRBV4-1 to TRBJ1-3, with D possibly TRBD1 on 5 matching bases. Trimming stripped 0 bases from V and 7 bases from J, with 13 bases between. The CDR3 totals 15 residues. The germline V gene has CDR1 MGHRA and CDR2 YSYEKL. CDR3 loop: CASSQDWGDGNTIYF. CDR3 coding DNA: TGCGCCAGCAGCCAAGATTGGGGGGACGGGAACACCATATATTTT.

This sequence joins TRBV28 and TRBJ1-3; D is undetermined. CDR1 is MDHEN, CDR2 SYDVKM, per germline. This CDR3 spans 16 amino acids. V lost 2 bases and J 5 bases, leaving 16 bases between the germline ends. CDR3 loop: CASSLEDGGPRNTIYF. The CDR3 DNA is TGTGCCAGCAGTTTAGAGGATGGAGGGCCAAGAAACACCATATATTTT.